This T cell receptor (beta chain) originates from a study of T-cell memory formation after mild COVID-19. CDR3 length: 13 amino acids. CDR1 and CDR2 (germline): SGHRS, YFSETQ. Trimming stripped 4 bases from V and 3 bases from J, with 10 bases between. As concerns this clonotype: Its specificity is not known.

TCRdb redid the calling of the 5' RACE reads with MiXCR, one entry per CDR3 protein. The sample has under 550,000 distinct CDR3 sequences, roughly 18% seen once. Study-level points and caveats: Contracting CD4+ clones lay largely in CM and EM, with CD8+ ones residing in EMRA.

The gene calls are TRBV5-1 and TRBJ2-5, with D tentatively TRBD1 or TRBD2 (5 bases each). The sample consisted of PBMCs or a T cell subset sorted from them (not recorded which). The sequence came from a man between 18 and 29 years old who had mild COVID-19 (a few samples of this study predate the infection). Cell type and time point are not known. Here the CDR3 DNA reads TGCGCCAGCAGCCGGGACGGGGAAGAGACCCAGTACTTC. Translating gives CASSRDGEETQYF.